This T cell receptor beta chain appears in the sequencing data of a study of identical twins. Each CDR3 protein gets one entry after TCRdb re-called the 5' RACE reads with MiXCR. The sample records hundreds of thousands of distinct CDR3 sequences, over 5% being singletons. V gave up 0 bases and J gave up 0 bases, with 9 bases separating them. Germline V CDR1 and CDR2: SGHRS, YFSETQ. The length of the CDR3 is 16 residues. The sample holds many counts of this clonotype. Material for sequencing was naive T cells sorted from blood. This clonotype was sampled from a man aged 18-30 years in good health. The chain carries TRBV5-1 and TRBJ2-2; unclear D gene. The CDR3 DNA follows: TGCGCCAGCAGCTTGGAGGTGGTTCCGAACACCGGGGAGCTGTTTTTT. As protein: CASSLEVVPNTGELFF.